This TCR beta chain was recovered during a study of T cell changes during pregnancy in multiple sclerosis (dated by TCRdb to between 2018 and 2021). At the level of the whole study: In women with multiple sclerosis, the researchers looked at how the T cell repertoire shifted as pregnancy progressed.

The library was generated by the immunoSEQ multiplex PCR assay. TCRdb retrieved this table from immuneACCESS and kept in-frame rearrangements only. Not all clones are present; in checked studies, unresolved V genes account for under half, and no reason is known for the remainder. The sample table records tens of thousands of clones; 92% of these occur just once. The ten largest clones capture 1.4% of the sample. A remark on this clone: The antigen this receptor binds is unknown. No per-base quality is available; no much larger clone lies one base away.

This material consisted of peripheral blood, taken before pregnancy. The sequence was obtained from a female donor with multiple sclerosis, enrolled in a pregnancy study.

The CDR3 here reads CASSGGTGYNSPLHF. The DNA reads TGTGCCAGCAGCGGGGGGACAGGGTATAATTCACCCCTCCACTTT. Recombination linked TRBV9 to TRBJ1-6, and 9 junctional nucleotides match TRBD1. V is trimmed back by 3 bases and J by 4 bases, and the junction contains 2 bases that no gene match accounts for. Taken from the germline V gene, the CDR1 and CDR2 loops are SGDLS and YYNGEE. The CDR3 numbers 15 residues from cysteine through phenylalanine. Only the CDR3 portion is preserved as DNA: 45 bases, with reading frame beginning at the first base.